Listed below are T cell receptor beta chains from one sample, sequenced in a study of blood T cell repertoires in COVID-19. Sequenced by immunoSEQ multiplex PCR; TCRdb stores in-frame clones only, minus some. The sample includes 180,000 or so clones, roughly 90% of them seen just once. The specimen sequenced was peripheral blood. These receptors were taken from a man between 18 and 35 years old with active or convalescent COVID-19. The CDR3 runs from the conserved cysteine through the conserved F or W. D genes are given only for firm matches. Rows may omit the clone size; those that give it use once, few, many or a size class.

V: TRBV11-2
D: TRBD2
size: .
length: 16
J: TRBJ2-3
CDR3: CASTAFSGSSGDTQYF
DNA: TGTGCCAGCACGGCGTTTAGCGGGAGTTCTGGAGATACGCAGTATTTT

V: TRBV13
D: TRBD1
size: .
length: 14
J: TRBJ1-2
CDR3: CASSPGQGGYGYTF
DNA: TGTGCCAGCAGCCCCGGACAGGGCGGCTATGGCTACACCTTC

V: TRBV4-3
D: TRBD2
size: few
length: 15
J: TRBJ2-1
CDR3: CASSQELAGIDEQFF
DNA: TGCGCCAGCAGCCAAGAACTAGCGGGTATCGATGAGCAGTTCTTC

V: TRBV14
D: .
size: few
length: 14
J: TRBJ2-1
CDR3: CASSQALVPVEQFF
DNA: TGTGCCAGCAGCCAAGCACTAGTACCGGTTGAGCAGTTCTTC

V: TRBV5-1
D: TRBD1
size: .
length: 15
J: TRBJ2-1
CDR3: CASSLGQGVYNEQFF
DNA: TGCGCCAGCAGCTTAGGACAGGGCGTATACAATGAGCAGTTCTTC

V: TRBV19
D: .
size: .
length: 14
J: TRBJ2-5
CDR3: CASRPGGAPETQYF
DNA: TGTGCCAGTAGACCAGGTGGGGCCCCCGAGACCCAGTACTTC

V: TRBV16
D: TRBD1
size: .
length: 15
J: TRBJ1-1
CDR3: CASSQPGQGHTEAFF
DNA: TGTGCCAGCAGCCAACCTGGACAGGGTCACACTGAAGCTTTCTTT

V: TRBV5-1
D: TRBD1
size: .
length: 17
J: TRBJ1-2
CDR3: CASSYGTGSSGERGYTF
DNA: TGCGCCAGCAGCTACGGGACAGGGTCCTCGGGTGAGCGTGGCTACACCTTC

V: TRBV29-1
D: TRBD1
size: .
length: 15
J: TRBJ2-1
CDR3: CSAWPPGQENNEQFF
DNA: TGCAGCGCGTGGCCCCCGGGACAGGAAAACAATGAGCAGTTCTTC

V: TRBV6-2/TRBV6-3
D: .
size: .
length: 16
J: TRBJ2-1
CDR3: CASSYSVGGSYNEQFF
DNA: TGTGCCAGCAGTTACTCAGTCGGGGGCTCCTACAATGAGCAGTTCTTC

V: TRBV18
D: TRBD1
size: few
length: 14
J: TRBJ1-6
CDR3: CASSPSGGNSPLHF
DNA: TGTGCCAGCTCCCCATCAGGGGGGAATTCACCCCTCCACTTT

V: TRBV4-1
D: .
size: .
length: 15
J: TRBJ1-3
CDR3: CASSNDPSSGNTIYF
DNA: TGCGCCAGCAGCAATGACCCTAGCTCTGGAAACACCATATATTTT

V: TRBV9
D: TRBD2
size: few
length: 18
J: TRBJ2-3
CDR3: CASSVEWSGLAGGDTQYF
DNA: TGTGCCAGCAGCGTAGAATGGAGTGGACTAGCGGGAGGAGATACGCAGTATTTT

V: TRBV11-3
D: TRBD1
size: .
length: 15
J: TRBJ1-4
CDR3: CASSYRDRAFEKLFF
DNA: TGTGCCAGCAGCTACCGGGACAGGGCTTTTGAAAAACTGTTTTTT

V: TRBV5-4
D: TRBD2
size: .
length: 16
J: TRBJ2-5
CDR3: CASSPGIAGEMETQYF
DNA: TGTGCCAGCAGCCCTGGAATAGCGGGAGAAATGGAGACCCAGTACTTC

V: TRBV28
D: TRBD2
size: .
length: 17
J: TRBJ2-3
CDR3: CASSSLGLAGATDTQYF
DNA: TGTGCCAGCAGTTCCCTGGGACTAGCGGGGGCCACAGATACGCAGTATTTT

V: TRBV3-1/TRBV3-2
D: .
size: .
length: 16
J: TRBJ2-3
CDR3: CASSSRGSMGGDTQYF
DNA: TGTGCCAGCAGCTCCCGGGGTAGCATGGGAGGAGATACGCAGTATTTT

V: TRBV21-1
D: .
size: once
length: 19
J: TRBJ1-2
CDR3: CASSKRTGTGGSGRYGYTF
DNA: TGTGCCAGCAGCAAAAGAACCGGGACAGGGGGCTCCGGACGATATGGCTACACCTTC

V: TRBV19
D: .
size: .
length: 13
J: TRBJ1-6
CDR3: CASSYSFNSPLHF
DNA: TGTGCCAGTAGTTATTCGTTTAATTCACCCCTCCACTTT

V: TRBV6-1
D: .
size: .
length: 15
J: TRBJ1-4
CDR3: CASSEQGATNEKLFF
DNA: TGTGCCAGCAGTGAACAGGGTGCAACTAATGAAAAACTGTTTTTT

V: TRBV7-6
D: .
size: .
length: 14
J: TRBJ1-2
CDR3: CASSLDQSSSVYTF
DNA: TGTGCCAGCAGCTTAGATCAATCATCTTCGGTCTACACCTTC

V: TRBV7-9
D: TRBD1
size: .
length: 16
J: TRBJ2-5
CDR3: CASSATWTGGGETQYF
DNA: TGTGCCAGCAGCGCCACCTGGACAGGGGGCGGGGAGACCCAGTACTTC

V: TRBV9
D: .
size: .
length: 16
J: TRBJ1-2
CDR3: CASSVAVGTSNYGYTF
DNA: TGTGCCAGCAGCGTAGCTGTGGGGACATCTAACTATGGCTACACCTTC

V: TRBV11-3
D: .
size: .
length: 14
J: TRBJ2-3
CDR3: CASSLARGTDTQYF
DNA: TGTGCCAGCAGCTTAGCCAGGGGCACAGATACGCAGTATTTT

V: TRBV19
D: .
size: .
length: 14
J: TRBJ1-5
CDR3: CASSYRAGDQPQHF
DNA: TGTGCCAGTAGTTACAGGGCTGGGGATCAGCCCCAGCATTTT

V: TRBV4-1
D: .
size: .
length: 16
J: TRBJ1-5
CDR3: CASSQDRRNSNQPQHF
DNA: TGCGCCAGCAGCCAAGATAGGAGGAACAGCAATCAGCCCCAGCATTTT

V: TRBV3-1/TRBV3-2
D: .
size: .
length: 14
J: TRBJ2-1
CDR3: CASSQDGGFGEQFF
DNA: TGTGCCAGCAGCCAAGATGGAGGTTTTGGGGAGCAGTTCTTC

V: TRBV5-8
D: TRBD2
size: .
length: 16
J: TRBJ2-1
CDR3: CASSSGTSGSSNEQFF
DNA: TGTGCCAGCAGCTCCGGAACTAGCGGGAGTAGCAATGAGCAGTTCTTC

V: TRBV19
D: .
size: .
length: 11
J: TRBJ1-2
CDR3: CASGTGYGYTF
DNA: TGTGCCAGTGGAACGGGCTATGGCTACACCTTC

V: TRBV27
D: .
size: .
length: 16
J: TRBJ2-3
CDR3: CASSGVGSTVADTQYF
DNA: TGTGCCAGCAGTGGGGTGGGGAGCACGGTCGCAGATACGCAGTATTTT

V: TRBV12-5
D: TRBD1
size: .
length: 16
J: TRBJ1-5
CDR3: CASGSTGTGDYQPQHF
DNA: TGTGCTAGTGGTTCGACCGGGACAGGAGACTATCAGCCCCAGCATTTT

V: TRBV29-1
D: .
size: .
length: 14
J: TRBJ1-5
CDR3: CSVLPGNSNQPQHF
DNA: TGCAGCGTACTACCCGGGAATAGCAATCAGCCCCAGCATTTT

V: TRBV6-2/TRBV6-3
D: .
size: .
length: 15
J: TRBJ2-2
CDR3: CASSYLGWDTGELFF
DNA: TGTGCCAGCAGTTATCTCGGGTGGGACACCGGGGAGCTGTTTTTT

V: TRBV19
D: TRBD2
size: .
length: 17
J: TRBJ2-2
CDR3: CASSPGLAGGYTGELFF
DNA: TGTGCCAGTAGCCCGGGACTAGCGGGGGGTTACACCGGGGAGCTGTTTTTT

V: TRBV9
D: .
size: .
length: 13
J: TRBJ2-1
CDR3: CASSVTYYNEQFF
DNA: TGTGCCAGCAGCGTAACCTACTACAATGAGCAGTTCTTC

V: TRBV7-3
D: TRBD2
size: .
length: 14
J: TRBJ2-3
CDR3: CASSNLAGQDTQYF
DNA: TGTGCCAGCAGCAACCTAGCGGGACAAGATACGCAGTATTTT

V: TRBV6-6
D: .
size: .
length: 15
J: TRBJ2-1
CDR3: CASSYRGDKYNEQFF
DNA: TGTGCCAGCAGTTACCGTGGGGACAAGTACAATGAGCAGTTCTTC

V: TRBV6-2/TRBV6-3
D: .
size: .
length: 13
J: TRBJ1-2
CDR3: CASSYSADYGYTF
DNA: TGTGCCAGCAGTTACTCGGCAGATTATGGCTACACCTTC

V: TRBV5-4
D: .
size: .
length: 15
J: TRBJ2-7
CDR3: CASSPGGSQNYEQYF
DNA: TGTGCCAGCAGCCCTGGCGGGTCTCAGAACTACGAGCAGTACTTC

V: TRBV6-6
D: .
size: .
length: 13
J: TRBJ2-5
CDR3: CASRKESSETQYF
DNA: TGTGCCAGCAGGAAGGAGAGTAGTGAGACCCAGTACTTC

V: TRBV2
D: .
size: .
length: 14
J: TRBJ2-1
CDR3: CASSDEAGIDEQFF
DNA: TGTGCCAGCAGTGACGAGGCGGGGATCGATGAGCAGTTCTTC

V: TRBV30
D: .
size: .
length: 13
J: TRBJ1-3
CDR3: CAWTGQIGNTIYF
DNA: TGTGCCTGGACTGGACAGATAGGAAACACCATATATTTT

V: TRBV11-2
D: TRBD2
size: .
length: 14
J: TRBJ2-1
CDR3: CASSLGLARNEQFF
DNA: TGTGCCAGCAGCTTGGGACTAGCGCGGAATGAGCAGTTCTTC

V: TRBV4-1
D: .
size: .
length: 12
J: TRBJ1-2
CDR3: CASSPQGYGYTF
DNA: TGCGCCAGCAGCCCCCAGGGCTATGGCTACACCTTC

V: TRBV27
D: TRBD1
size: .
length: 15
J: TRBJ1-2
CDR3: CASSLSRDSPYGYTF
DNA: TGTGCCAGCAGTTTATCGAGGGACAGTCCCTATGGCTACACCTTC

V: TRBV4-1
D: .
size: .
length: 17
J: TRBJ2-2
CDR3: CASSQEGSSANTGELFF
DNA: TGCGCCAGCAGCCAAGAGGGTTCTAGCGCTAACACCGGGGAGCTGTTTTTT

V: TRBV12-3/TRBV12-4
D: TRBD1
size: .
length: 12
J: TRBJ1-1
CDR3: CASSSRTGEAFF
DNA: TGTGCCAGCAGTTCCCGGACAGGTGAAGCTTTCTTT

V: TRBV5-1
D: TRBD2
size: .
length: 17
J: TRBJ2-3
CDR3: CASSSGLAGTSTDTQYF
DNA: TGCGCCAGCAGCTCCGGACTAGCGGGGACTAGCACAGATACGCAGTATTTT

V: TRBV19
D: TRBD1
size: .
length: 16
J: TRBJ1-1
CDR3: CASSIGDRGGGTEAFF
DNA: TGTGCCAGTAGTATCGGGGACAGGGGCGGGGGCACTGAAGCTTTCTTT

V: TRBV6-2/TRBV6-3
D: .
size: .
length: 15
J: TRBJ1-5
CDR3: CASSTGRGTGQPQHF
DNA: TGTGCCAGCAGTACAGGGCGGGGGACTGGCCAGCCCCAGCATTTT

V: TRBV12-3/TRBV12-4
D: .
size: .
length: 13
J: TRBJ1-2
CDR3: CASSFTGLGGYTF
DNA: TGTGCCAGCAGTTTTACAGGGTTGGGTGGCTACACCTTC

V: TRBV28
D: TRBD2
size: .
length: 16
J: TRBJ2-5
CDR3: CASSPGTSGIGETQYF
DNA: TGTGCCAGCAGCCCAGGGACTAGCGGGATTGGTGAGACCCAGTACTTC